This T cell receptor beta chain was identified during a study of glioma-infiltrating T cells. General observations from the study: Very few CDR3 sequences were shared between tissue and blood. Above-expected tissue-blood divergence occurred in all gliomas, most in low-grade ones.

Germline CDR1 DFQATT, CDR2 SNEGSKA (reference sequence). Trimming took 7 bases from V and 5 from J, leaving 12 bases between them. This CDR3 has 12 residues. The iRepertoire nested amplicon-rescue multiplex PCR amplified TCR alpha and beta CDR3s from RNA. Tissue mRNA or PBMC total RNA, 100-400 ng, went into one-step reverse transcription and amplification. TCRdb re-called the multiplex PCR reads through MiXCR, storing one row per CDR3 protein. The table shows some 130,000 distinct CDR3 sequences, with 20% to 25% occurring only once. This clonotype came up a few times. Its antigen is not known. This TCR was recovered from a human donor with low-grade glioma or glioblastoma, undergoing nonglioma brain surgery, or in good health (not recorded which). The V and J genes are TRBV20-1 and TRBJ2-1; D perhaps matches TRBD1 (7 bases). Sequenced sample: glioma tissue, nonneoplastic brain tissue, or PBMCs (not recorded which). The CDR3 nucleotides are TGCAGTGTAGACAGGGAGGACAATGAGCAGTTCTTC. Its translation: CSVDREDNEQFF.